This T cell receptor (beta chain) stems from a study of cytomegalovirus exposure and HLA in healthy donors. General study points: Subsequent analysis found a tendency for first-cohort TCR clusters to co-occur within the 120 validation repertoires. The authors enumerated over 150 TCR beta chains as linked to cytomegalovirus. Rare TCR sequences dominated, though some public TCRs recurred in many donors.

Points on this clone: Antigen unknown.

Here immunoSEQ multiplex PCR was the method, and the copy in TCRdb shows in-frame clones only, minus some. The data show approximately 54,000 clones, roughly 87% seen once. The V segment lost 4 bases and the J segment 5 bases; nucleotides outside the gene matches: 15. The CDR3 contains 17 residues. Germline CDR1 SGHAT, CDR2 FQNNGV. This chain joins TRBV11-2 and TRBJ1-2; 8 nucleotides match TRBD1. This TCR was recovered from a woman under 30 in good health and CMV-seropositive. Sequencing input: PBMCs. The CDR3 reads CASSSPRVQGAYYGYTF. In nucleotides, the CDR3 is TGTGCCAGCAGCTCCCCTCGAGTTCAGGGGGCTTATTATGGCTACACCTTC. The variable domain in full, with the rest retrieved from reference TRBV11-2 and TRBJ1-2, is EAGVAQSPRYKIIEKRQSVAFWCNPISGHATLYWYQQILGQGPKLLIQFQNNGVVDDSQLPKDRFSAERLKGVDSTLKIQPAKLEDSAVYLCASSSPRVQGAYYGYTFGSGTRLTVV.